Presented here are 13 T cell receptor beta chains from one specimen sequenced in a study of shared clonotypes between healthy human individuals. Naivety among CD8 cells was defined by CD45RO negativity and positive CCR7 selection, thereby excluding terminally differentiated effector memory CD45RA+ cells. The table came from immunoSEQ multiplex PCR; TCRdb's copy has only in-frame clones and leaves some out. Among millions of clones listed, just under 95% were seen once. The sample consisted of naive CD8+ T cells sorted from blood. These TCRs come from a man aged 18 to 30 in good health.

The rearrangement links TRBV28 to TRBJ1-5; D not certain. The CDR3 length is 13 residues. V was trimmed by 3 bases and J by 4 bases, leaving 7 bases between them. Per germline, CDR1 MDHEN and CDR2 SYDVKM. The chain's CDR3 is CASSFTLNQPQHF. The CDR3 DNA reads TGTGCCAGCAGTTTTACACTAAATCAGCCCCAGCATTTT.

The chain has TRBV7-5 and TRBJ1-1. TRBV7-5 has pseudogene status. The CDR3 loop spans 13 amino acids. The CDR3 DNA reads TGTGCCAGAAGCTCAACGACCCTCAATGAAGCTTTCTTT. It encodes CARSSTTLNEAFF.

The V and J genes are TRBV5-4 and TRBJ2-3; D is unresolved. The CDR3 has 14 amino acids. Per germline, CDR1 SGHNT and CDR2 YYREEE (reference sequence). The ends were cut back, 0 bases at V and 2 bases at J, with 7 bases in the middle. This chain's CDR3 is CASSLDGDTDTQYF. As DNA, the CDR3 is TGTGCCAGCAGCTTGGACGGAGACACAGATACGCAGTATTTT.

This chain joins TRBV7-8 and TRBJ2-7; 10 bases line up with TRBD1. Germline V CDR1 and CDR2: SGHVS, FQNEAQ. This CDR3 has 15 amino acids. V was pared by 5 bases and J by 3 bases, with 7 bases of the junction left unmatched. The CDR3: CASSGPGQGNYEQYF. The CDR3 bases are TGTGCCAGCAGCGGGCCGGGACAGGGGAACTACGAGCAGTACTTC.

The chain uses TRBV2 and TRBJ2-2; D remains unclear. The CDR3 covers 15 residues. Trimming took 8 bases from V and 3 from J, leaving 16 bases between them. From germline, CDR1 is SNHLY and CDR2 FYNNEI. CDR3 in amino acids: CASFTPTSHTGELFF. CDR3 DNA sequence: TGTGCCAGCTTCACCCCAACGTCACACACCGGGGAGCTGTTTTTT.

V is TRBV9 and J is TRBJ2-7; maybe TRBD2 (7 bases). This CDR3 is built from 15 residues. The V gene lost 0 bases and the J gene lost 2 bases, with 12 bases spanning the gap. The germline V gene encodes CDR1 SGDLS and CDR2 YYNGEE. The CDR3: CASSVGEGVTYEQYF. The CDR3 region has the DNA TGTGCCAGCAGCGTAGGGGAGGGGGTCACCTACGAGCAGTACTTC. The whole variable domain, remainder taken from reference TRBV9 and TRBJ2-7, is DSGVTQTPKHLITATGQRVTLRCSPRSGDLSVYWYQQSLDQGLQFLIQYYNGEERAKGNILERFSAQQFPDLHSELNLSSLELGDSALYFCASSVGEGVTYEQYFGPGTRLTVT.

This chain uses TRBV7-9 with TRBJ2-7; D is uncertain. Germline V gives CDR1 SEHNR, CDR2 FQNEAQ (reference sequence). CDR3 length equals 13 residues. The germline V and J ends were trimmed by 5 bases and 5 bases, with 13 bases remaining between them. Here the CDR3 DNA reads TGTGCCAGCAGCCCCCCAGTGGTCCACGAGCAGTACTTC. Translation gives CASSPPVVHEQYF.

The chain combines TRBV9 with TRBJ2-3, with TRBD2 as a possible D gene (5 bases). Germline V gene lookup returns CDR1 SGDLS and CDR2 YYNGEE. Trimming left V 1 base short and J 2 bases short, with 11 bases between. The CDR3 runs 15 residues. CDR3 sequence: CASSVRGLITDTQYF. The DNA for the CDR3 is TGTGCCAGCAGCGTAAGAGGACTTATCACAGATACGCAGTATTTT.

V gene TRBV10-2 combines with J gene TRBJ1-1; 8 bases agree with TRBD1. Germline assignment: CDR1 WSHSY and CDR2 SAAADI. Losses at the gene ends were 5 bases for V and 7 bases for J; bases not matched to a gene: 9. CDR3 length: 14 residues. The CDR3 protein is CASSRAGGSGEAFF. The CDR3 DNA reads TGCGCCAGCAGTCGAGCAGGGGGCTCCGGTGAAGCTTTCTTT.

Here the CDR3 reads CASSVGSGRLDTEAFF. The CDR3 DNA is TGTGCCAGCAGCGTAGGGTCAGGGAGGTTGGACACTGAAGCTTTCTTT. V is TRBV9 and J is TRBJ1-1; weak D call: TRBD1 (5 bases). Germline CDR1 SGDLS, CDR2 YYNGEE. Between the trimmed V and J ends, which lost 0 bases and 3 bases, there was a span of 15 bases. The CDR3 totals 16 residues.

CDR3 DNA sequence: TGTGCCAGCAGCTTAGGGACAGGGGGTTATTGGGAAGCTTTCTTT. Its translation is CASSLGTGGYWEAFF. V gene TRBV11-2 combines with J gene TRBJ1-1; 10 nucleotides match TRBD1. The V and J ends lost 1 base and 8 bases, in that order; junction bases with no gene match: 7. There are 15 residues in the CDR3. The germline CDR1 and CDR2 sequences are SGHAT and FQNNGV.

About this clone: This may be a read error: a much more frequent sequence differs by one nucleotide. The rearrangement uses TRBV13 and TRBJ2-5; D ambiguous. The assigned J gene may be wrong: the sequence end matches TRBJ2-7 better. Germline V CDR1 and CDR2: PRHDT, FYEKMQ (reference sequence). CDR3 size: 11 residues. In DNA, the CDR3 is TGTGCCAGCAGCTTAAACTACGAGCAGTACTTC. The encoded protein is CASSLNYEQYF.

The V call is TRBV7-9, the J call TRBJ2-1, with 14 bases that match TRBD2. Germline CDR1 reads SEHNR; CDR2 reads FQNEAQ (reference sequence). Trimming at V came to 0 bases and at J to 8 bases, leaving 6 bases not matched to a gene. CDR3 length: 17 amino acids. CDR3 region: CASSLAREGLAGDEQFF. CDR3 DNA sequence: TGTGCCAGCAGCTTAGCGCGTGAGGGACTAGCGGGAGATGAGCAGTTCTTC.